The T cell receptor beta chain described here comes from a study of graft-versus-host responses after intestinal transplantation. Background on the study: Grafts were multivisceral, liver-intestinal, or isolated intestinal.

This CDR3 is 13 amino acids long. Germline-derived CDR1 and CDR2 are MNHEY and SMNVEV (reference sequence). V shed 9 bases and J 1 base; nucleotides not matched to a gene: 3. Remarks on this clone: Its antigen is not identified.

Sequencing used immunoSEQ multiplex PCR; TCRdb keeps in-frame clones, though not all of them. This sample has tens of thousands of clones, with roughly 83% found just once. The starting material was unstimulated CD4+ T cells sorted from spleen or lymph node cells, obtained before transplant. The V gene is TRBV27, the J gene TRBJ1-1; TRBD1 matches 9 bases. This clonotype was obtained from a human donor who was the organ donor for an intestinal transplant. CDR3 loop: CASYRGPNTEAFF. The DNA for the CDR3 is TGTGCCAGTTACAGGGGGCCGAACACTGAAGCTTTCTTT.